The clone carrying this T cell receptor beta chain has just a few counts. What it binds is unknown. The V gene's germline CDR1 is DFQATT and CDR2 SNEGSKA (reference sequence). Trimming removed 2 bases from V and 0 bases from J, with 7 bases in between. This CDR3 has 14 residues. Together with a sample-barcoded 5' primer, a J-beta primer mix was included in a second PCR lasting about 7 to 11 cycles. One entry per CDR3 protein, called by TCRdb with MiXCR from the 5' RACE reads. The sample includes about 1.4 million distinct CDR3 sequences, roughly 59% of them seen just once. The sample belongs to a study of blood T cells in healthy people across ages. Findings and limits, study-wide: TCR beta diversity, measured per million T cells, fell in a roughly linear way with age. Considered underestimates were the diversity estimates obtained from one million T cells.

This sequence joins TRBV20-1 and TRBJ1-4; D gene unclear. This clonotype was obtained from a young man in good health. The sequenced material came from blood. The CDR3 loop is CSARPYATNEKLFF. CDR3 coding DNA: TGCAGTGCTAGACCGTATGCAACTAATGAAAAACTGTTTTTT.